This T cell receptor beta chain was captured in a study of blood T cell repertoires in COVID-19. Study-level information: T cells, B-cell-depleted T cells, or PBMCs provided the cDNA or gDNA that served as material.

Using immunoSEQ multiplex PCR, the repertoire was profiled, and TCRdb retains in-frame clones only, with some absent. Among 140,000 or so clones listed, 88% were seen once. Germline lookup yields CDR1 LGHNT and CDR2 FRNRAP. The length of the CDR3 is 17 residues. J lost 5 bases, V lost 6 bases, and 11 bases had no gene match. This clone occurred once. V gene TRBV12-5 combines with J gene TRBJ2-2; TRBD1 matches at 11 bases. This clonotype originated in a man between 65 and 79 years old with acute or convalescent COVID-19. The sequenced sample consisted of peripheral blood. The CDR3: CASGSTIGTGGTGELFF. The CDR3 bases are TGTGCTAGTGGCAGTACAATCGGGACAGGGGGGACCGGGGAGCTGTTTTTT.